The 24 T cell receptor beta chains below all came from one sample that was sequenced in a study of cytomegalovirus exposure and HLA in healthy donors. Amplification used 60 Vbeta primers and 13 Jbeta primers. The repertoire was sequenced with immunoSEQ multiplex PCR; TCRdb's copy has only in-frame clones and lacks some. With just over 50,000 clones in the sample, the ten largest clones hold roughly 12%. The sequenced sample consisted of PBMCs. These receptor sequences come from a woman aged 60 to 75 in good health and CMV-seropositive.

V usage is TRBV2 and J usage is TRBJ2-1; TRBD1 aligns across 7 bases. The germline CDR1 and CDR2 sequences are SNHLY and FYNNEI. This CDR3 spans 14 amino acids. The ends lost 9 bases at V and 5 bases at J; junction bases unmatched: 10. CDR3 in DNA: TGTGCCAGTACTACCAGGGGGTCCGACAATGAGCAGTTCTTC. Translating gives CASTTRGSDNEQFF.

The chain has TRBV7-2 and TRBJ2-2; TRBD2 matches at 7 bases. The CDR3 is made up of 14 amino acids. CDR1 and CDR2 from the germline V gene are SGHTA and FQGNSA. Trimming at V came to 5 bases and at J to 7 bases, leaving 7 bases not matched to a gene. CDR3 nucleotides: TGTGCCAGCAGCATAGGACTAGGCGGCGGGGAGCTGTTTTTT. The encoded protein is CASSIGLGGGELFF.

The V gene is TRBV18, the J gene TRBJ1-4, with 9 bases that match TRBD1. CDR1 and CDR2 from the germline V gene are KGHSH and LQKENI. Germline trimming cut 3 bases from V and 8 bases from J; bases unmatched to any gene: 7. CDR3 length equals 15 residues. The CDR3 DNA reads TGTGCCAGCTCACCTCCGGGGACAGGGAGAGAAAAACTGTTTTTT. This sequence encodes CASSPPGTGREKLFF. Variable domain in full (rest from reference TRBV18 and TRBJ1-4): NAGVMQNPRHLVRRRGQEARLRCSPMKGHSHVYWYRQLPEEGLKFMVYLQKENIIDESGMPKERFSAEFPKEGPSILRIQQVVRGDSAAYFCASSPPGTGREKLFFGSGTQLSVL.

The chain's CDR3 is CASSLVSGGNQPQHF. In DNA form, the CDR3 reads TGTGCCAGCAGCTTAGTCTCCGGGGGCAATCAGCCCCAGCATTTT. This sequence joins TRBV11-2 and TRBJ1-5; D unresolved. The CDR3 runs to 15 residues. V was clipped by 1 base and J by 2 bases, with 9 bases between them. In germline, CDR1 is SGHAT, CDR2 FQNNGV.

The chain employs TRBV4-3 and TRBJ2-4, with 8 bases matching TRBD2. CDR1 is LGHNA and CDR2 is YSLEER in the germline V gene. Trimming at V came to 3 bases and at J to 2 bases, leaving 9 bases not matched to a gene. This CDR3 has 17 amino acids. CDR3 in amino acids: CASSQVAGGGSKNIQYF. In DNA, the CDR3 is TGCGCCAGCAGCCAGGTGGCGGGGGGCGGATCCAAAAACATTCAGTACTTC.

The genes are TRBV4-1 and TRBJ1-5; TRBD1 matches 11 bases. This CDR3 contains 15 residues. CDR1 MGHRA and CDR2 YSYEKL come from the germline V gene. The trim removed 3 bases at V and 7 bases at J, leaving 5 bases unmatched. The CDR3 coding sequence is TGCGCCAGCAGCCAGGACAGGGGGCTAGGGCAGCCCCAGCATTTT. Residues: CASSQDRGLGQPQHF.

V and J are TRBV10-1 and TRBJ2-3, with TRBD1 identical over 8 bases. J lost 3 bases, V lost 6 bases, and 8 bases had no gene match. In germline, CDR1 is WNHNN, CDR2 SYGVQD (reference sequence). The CDR3 length is 15 residues. The CDR3 loop reads CASSPDRGSTDTQYF. CDR3 nucleotide sequence: TGCGCCAGCAGCCCCGACAGGGGCTCTACAGATACGCAGTATTTT.

The genes are TRBV2 and TRBJ1-1; D possibly corresponds to TRBD1 (5 bases). V was trimmed by 6 bases and J by 5 bases, leaving 16 bases between them. The CDR3 runs to 14 residues. From germline, CDR1 is SNHLY and CDR2 FYNNEI. CDR3 amino acids: CASRSGGENTEAFF. As DNA, the CDR3 is TGTGCCAGCAGGAGCGGAGGGGAAAATACTGAAGCTTTCTTT.

Worth noting for this clone: Mismatch with germline at one junction end may stem from a read error. The sample has other DNA sequences that encode this CDR3 too. This chain connects TRBV10-3 to TRBJ1-6; 10 positions agree with TRBD1. Germline CDR1 ENHRY, CDR2 SYGVKD. This CDR3 is built from 18 residues. Here the CDR3 DNA reads TGTGCCATCAGTGACTTAAGACAGGGGGCGTCGGGTAATTCACCCCTACACTTT. Translating gives CAISDLRQGASGNSPLHF.

The chain joins TRBV18 to TRBJ2-3, with unresolved D. V was trimmed by 2 bases and J by 0 bases, leaving 9 bases between them. From germline, CDR1 is KGHSH and CDR2 LQKENI. This CDR3 has 15 residues. The CDR3 sequence is CASSPLAGSTDTQYF. The CDR3 DNA is TGTGCCAGCTCACCATTGGCCGGGAGCACAGATACGCAGTATTTT. The whole variable domain, filled in from reference TRBV18 and TRBJ2-3, reads NAGVMQNPRHLVRRRGQEARLRCSPMKGHSHVYWYRQLPEEGLKFMVYLQKENIIDESGMPKERFSAEFPKEGPSILRIQQVVRGDSAAYFCASSPLAGSTDTQYFGPGTRLTVL.

V and J are TRBV2 and TRBJ2-5; TRBD2 aligns across 9 bases. The CDR3 sequence is 14 residues long. After removal of 9 bases from V and 4 bases from J, the junction contained 9 bases not matched to a gene. Germline V gene sequence: CDR1 SNHLY, CDR2 FYNNEI. The CDR3 nucleotides are TGTGCCAGTAGGATAGCGGGGGATAGAGAGACCCAGTACTTC. Its protein product is CASRIAGDRETQYF.

The chain has TRBV7-9 and TRBJ1-1, with D possibly being TRBD1 (5 bases). The germline V and J ends were trimmed by 4 bases and 4 bases, with 10 bases remaining between them. Germline assignment: CDR1 SEHNR and CDR2 FQNEAQ (reference sequence). This CDR3 has 13 residues. CDR3 residues: CASSWDGGTEAFF. DNA for the CDR3: TGTGCCAGCAGCTGGGACGGGGGCACTGAAGCTTTCTTT.

The gene calls are TRBV18 and TRBJ1-4, with 7 nucleotides matching TRBD1. Germline V gives CDR1 KGHSH, CDR2 LQKENI. J lost 5 bases, V lost 4 bases, and 4 bases had no gene match. The CDR3 runs 14 residues. Here the CDR3 reads CASSQGARNEKLFF. In nucleotides, the CDR3 is TGTGCCAGCTCACAGGGGGCCAGAAATGAAAAACTGTTTTTT.

This chain links TRBV4-1 with TRBJ1-2; 7 bases are shared with TRBD1. J was trimmed by 3 bases and V by 0 bases; bases with no gene match: 10. The V gene's germline CDR1 is MGHRA and CDR2 YSYEKL. The CDR3 is 17 amino acids. The CDR3 nucleotides read TGCGCCAGCAGCCAAGATGGATCCGGTGGGACAGACTATGGCTACACCTTC. Amino acid sequence: CASSQDGSGGTDYGYTF.

The V and J genes are TRBV2 and TRBJ1-3; TRBD1 aligns across 8 bases. The CDR3 covers 20 residues. The V gene end was trimmed by 7 bases and the J gene end by 0 bases; junction bases not matched to a gene: 20. Germline lookup yields CDR1 SNHLY and CDR2 FYNNEI. CDR3 bases: TGTGCCAGCAACCCAAGGGGGCAGGGGGCGGTTATACCCTCTGGAAACACCATATATTTT. Amino acids: CASNPRGQGAVIPSGNTIYF.

The V call is TRBV5-1, the J call TRBJ2-3; D not certain. The CDR3 runs to 13 residues. Germline V gene data show CDR1 as SGHRS and CDR2 as YFSETQ. Between the trimmed V and J ends, which lost 4 bases and 6 bases, there was a span of 12 bases. CDR3 in DNA: TGCGCCAGCAGCCGAACCACTAAGGATACGCAGTATTTT. It translates to CASSRTTKDTQYF.

The V gene is TRBV10-2, the J gene TRBJ1-2, with 10 bases lining up with TRBD1. The germline V gene encodes CDR1 WSHSY and CDR2 SAAADI. The junction had 18 bases not matched to a gene; V was cut back by 10 bases and J by 4 bases. This CDR3 has 17 residues. The chain's CDR3 is CATYPGQGSSTSYGYTF. In DNA form, the CDR3 reads TGCGCCACCTATCCGGGACAGGGGTCCTCTACTTCCTATGGCTACACCTTC.

The V and J genes are TRBV19 and TRBJ1-1; the D gene is possibly TRBD1 (5 bases). This CDR3 is 12 amino acids long. The V end lost 7 bases, the J end lost 6 bases, and 12 bases lay between the germline ends. Germline V gene lookup returns CDR1 LNHDA and CDR2 SQIVND (reference sequence). CDR3 DNA: TGTGCCAGTACCAAGTGGGGCGCTGAAGCTTTCTTT. It yields the protein CASTKWGAEAFF.

The V gene is TRBV6-4, the J gene TRBJ1-1; D not resolved. Trimming removed 5 bases at V and 6 bases at J, with 19 bases between. This CDR3 spans 15 amino acids. Germline CDR1 reads MRHNA; CDR2 reads SNTAGT. This chain's CDR3 is CASSMSSTIPAEAFF. CDR3 bases: TGTGCCAGCAGTATGTCGTCGACAATCCCGGCTGAAGCTTTCTTT.

The rearrangement joins TRBV11-2 to TRBJ1-1; 9 bases map to TRBD1. Germline CDR1 reads SGHAT; CDR2 reads FQNNGV. The CDR3 has 17 residues. Trimming at V came to 6 bases and at J to 0 bases, leaving 11 bases not matched to a gene. CDR3 sequence reads: CASREDRGPALNTEAFF. The CDR3 DNA reads as TGTGCCAGCAGAGAGGACAGGGGCCCCGCCTTGAACACTGAAGCTTTCTTT.

This chain joins TRBV10-3 and TRBJ1-1; weak D call: TRBD1 (6 bases). V was pared by 6 bases and J by 5 bases, with 10 bases between. Per germline, CDR1 ENHRY and CDR2 SYGVKD. The CDR3 sequence is 12 residues long. For the CDR3, the DNA is TGTGCCATCAGGGACAGTCGGACTGAAGCTTTCTTT. This encodes CAIRDSRTEAFF.

The chain links TRBV6-1 to TRBJ1-3; D is uncertain. This CDR3 has 15 amino acids. V gave up 9 bases and J gave up 1 base, with 16 bases separating them. Germline-derived CDR1 and CDR2 are MNHNS and SASEGT. In DNA, the CDR3 is TGTGCCAGTGTTGTCACTACGGATTCTGGAAACACCATATATTTT. It specifies CASVVTTDSGNTIYF.

V usage is TRBV4-1 and J usage is TRBJ2-5, with 12 bases aligning to TRBD1. Gene TRBJ2-7 matches the end of the DNA better, so the J call may be wrong. This CDR3 is 15 amino acids long. Looked up from germline, CDR1 is MGHRA and CDR2 is YSYEKL. Here the CDR3 reads CASSQAGQGAIEQYF. In DNA, the CDR3 is TGCGCCAGCAGCCAAGCGGGACAGGGGGCCATCGAGCAGTACTTC.

The chain couples TRBV19 to TRBJ1-1; possible D gene TRBD1, 5 bases. Trimming cost V 2 bases and J 6 bases, with 13 bases left between them. This CDR3 contains 14 residues. Germline assignment: CDR1 LNHDA and CDR2 SQIVND (reference sequence). The CDR3 DNA sequence: TGTGCCAGTAGTATAATGAGGGGAGGATCTGAAGCTTTCTTT. Protein product: CASSIMRGGSEAFF.